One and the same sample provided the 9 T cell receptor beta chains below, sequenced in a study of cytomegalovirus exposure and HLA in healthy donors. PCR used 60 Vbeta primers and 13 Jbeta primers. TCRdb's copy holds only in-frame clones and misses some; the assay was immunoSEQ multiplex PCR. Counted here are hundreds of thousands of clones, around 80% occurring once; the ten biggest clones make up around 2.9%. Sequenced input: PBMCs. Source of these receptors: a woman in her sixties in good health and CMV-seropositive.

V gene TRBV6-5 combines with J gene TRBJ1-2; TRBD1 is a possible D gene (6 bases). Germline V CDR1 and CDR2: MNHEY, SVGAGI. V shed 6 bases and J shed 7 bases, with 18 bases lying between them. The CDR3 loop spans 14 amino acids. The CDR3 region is CASRDGTPWFGYTF. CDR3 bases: TGTGCCAGCAGAGATGGGACACCCTGGTTTGGCTACACCTTC.

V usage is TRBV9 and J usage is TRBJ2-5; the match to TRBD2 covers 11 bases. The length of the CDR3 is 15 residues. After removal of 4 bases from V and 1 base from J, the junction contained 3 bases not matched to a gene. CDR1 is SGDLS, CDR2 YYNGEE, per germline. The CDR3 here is CASSPGTSGQETQYF. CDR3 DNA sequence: TGTGCCAGCAGCCCAGGGACTAGCGGCCAAGAGACCCAGTACTTC. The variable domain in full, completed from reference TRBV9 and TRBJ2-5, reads DSGVTQTPKHLITATGQRVTLRCSPRSGDLSVYWYQQSLDQGLQFLIQYYNGEERAKGNILERFSAQQFPDLHSELNLSSLELGDSALYFCASSPGTSGQETQYFGPGTRLLVL.

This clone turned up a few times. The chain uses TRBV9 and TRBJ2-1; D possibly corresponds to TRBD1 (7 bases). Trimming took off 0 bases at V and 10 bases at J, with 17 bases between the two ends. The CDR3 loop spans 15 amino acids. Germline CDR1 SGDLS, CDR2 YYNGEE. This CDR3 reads CASSVGGRGRDEQFF. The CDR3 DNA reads TGTGCCAGCAGCGTAGGGGGAAGGGGGCGGGACGAGCAGTTCTTC.

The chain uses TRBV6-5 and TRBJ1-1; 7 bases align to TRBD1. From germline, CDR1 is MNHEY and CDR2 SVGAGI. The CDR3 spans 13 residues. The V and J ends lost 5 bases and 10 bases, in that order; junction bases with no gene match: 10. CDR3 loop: CASSVDRVGAAFF. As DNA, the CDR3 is TGTGCCAGCAGTGTCGACAGGGTAGGGGCAGCTTTCTTT.

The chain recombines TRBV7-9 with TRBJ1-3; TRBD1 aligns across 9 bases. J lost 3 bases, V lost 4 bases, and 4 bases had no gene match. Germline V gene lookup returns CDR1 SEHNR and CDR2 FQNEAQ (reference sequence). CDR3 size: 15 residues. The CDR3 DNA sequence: TGTGCCAGCAGCTCGGGACAGGGCTATGGAAACACCATATATTTT. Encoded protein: CASSSGQGYGNTIYF.

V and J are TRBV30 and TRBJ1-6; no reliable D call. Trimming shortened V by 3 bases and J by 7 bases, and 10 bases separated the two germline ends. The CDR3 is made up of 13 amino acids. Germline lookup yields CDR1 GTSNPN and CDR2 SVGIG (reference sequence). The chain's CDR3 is CAWSVGFNSPLHF. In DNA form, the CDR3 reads TGTGCCTGGAGCGTCGGGTTCAATTCACCCCTCCACTTT.

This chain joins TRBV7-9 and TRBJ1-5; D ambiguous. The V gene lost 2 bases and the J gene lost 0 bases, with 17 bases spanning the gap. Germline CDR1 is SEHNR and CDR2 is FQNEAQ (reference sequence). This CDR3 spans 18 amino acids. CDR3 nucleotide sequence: TGTGCCAGCAGCTTAAGAGGGTCCGGCTCCTTTAGCAATCAGCCCCAGCATTTT. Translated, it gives CASSLRGSGSFSNQPQHF. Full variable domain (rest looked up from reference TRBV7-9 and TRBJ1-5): DTGVSQNPRHKITKRGQNVTFRCDPISEHNRLYWYRQTLGQGPEFLTYFQNEAQLEKSRLLSDRFSAERPKGSFSTLEIQRTEQGDSAMYLCASSLRGSGSFSNQPQHFGDGTRLSIL.

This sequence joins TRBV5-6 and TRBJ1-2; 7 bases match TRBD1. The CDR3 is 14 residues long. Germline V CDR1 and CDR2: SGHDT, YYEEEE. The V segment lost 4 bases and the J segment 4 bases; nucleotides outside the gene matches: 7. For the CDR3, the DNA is TGTGCCAGCAGCCGAAAGGGACAGCGCTATGGCTACACCTTC. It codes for CASSRKGQRYGYTF.

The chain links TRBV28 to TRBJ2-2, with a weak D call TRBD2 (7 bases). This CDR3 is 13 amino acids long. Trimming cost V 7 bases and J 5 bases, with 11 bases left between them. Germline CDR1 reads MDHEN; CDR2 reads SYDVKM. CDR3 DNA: TGTGCCAGCATGGAGGGGGGGACCGGGGAGCTGTTTTTT. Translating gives CASMEGGTGELFF.